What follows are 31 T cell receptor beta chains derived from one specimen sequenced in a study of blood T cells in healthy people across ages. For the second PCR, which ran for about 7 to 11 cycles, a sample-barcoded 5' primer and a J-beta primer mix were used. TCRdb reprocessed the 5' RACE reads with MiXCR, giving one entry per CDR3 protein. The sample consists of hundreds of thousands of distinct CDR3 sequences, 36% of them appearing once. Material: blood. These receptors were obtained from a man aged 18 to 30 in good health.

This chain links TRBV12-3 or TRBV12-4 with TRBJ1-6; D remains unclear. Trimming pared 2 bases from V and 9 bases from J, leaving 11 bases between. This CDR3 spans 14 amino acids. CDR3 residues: CASSLSSVASPLHF. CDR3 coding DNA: TGTGCCAGCAGTTTAAGCAGTGTGGCTTCACCCCTCCACTTT.

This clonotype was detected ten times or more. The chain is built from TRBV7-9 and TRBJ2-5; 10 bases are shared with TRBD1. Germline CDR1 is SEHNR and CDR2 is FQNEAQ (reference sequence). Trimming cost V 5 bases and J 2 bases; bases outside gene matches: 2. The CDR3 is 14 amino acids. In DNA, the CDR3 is TGTGCCAGCAGCCGGGACAGGGGACAAGAGACCCAGTACTTC. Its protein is CASSRDRGQETQYF. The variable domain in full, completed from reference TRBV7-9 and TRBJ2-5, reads DTGVSQNPRHKITKRGQNVTFRCDPISEHNRLYWYRQTLGQGPEFLTYFQNEAQLEKSRLLSDRFSAERPKGSFSTLEIQRTEQGDSAMYLCASSRDRGQETQYFGPGTRLLVL.

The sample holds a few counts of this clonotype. The CDR3 region has the DNA TGTGCCACCCGACTAGCGGGGGGCGATACGCAGTATTTT. Protein: CATRLAGGDTQYF. The chain carries TRBV28 and TRBJ2-3; 13 nucleotides line up with TRBD2. V shed 10 bases and J 6 bases; nucleotides not matched to a gene: 4. Looked up from germline, CDR1 is MDHEN and CDR2 is SYDVKM. The CDR3 sequence is 13 residues long.

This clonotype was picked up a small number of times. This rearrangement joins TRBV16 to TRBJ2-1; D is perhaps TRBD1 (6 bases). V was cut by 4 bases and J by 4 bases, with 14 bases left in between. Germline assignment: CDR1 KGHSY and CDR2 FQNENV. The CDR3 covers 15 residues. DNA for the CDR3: TGTGCCAGCAGCCCAGATCCCCAGGGGTACAATGAGCAGTTCTTC. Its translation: CASSPDPQGYNEQFF. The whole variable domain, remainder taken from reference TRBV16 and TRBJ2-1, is GEEVAQTPKHLVRGEGQKAKLYCAPIKGHSYVFWYQQVLKNEFKFLISFQNENVFDETGMPKERFSAKCLPNSPCSLEIQATKLEDSAVYFCASSPDPQGYNEQFFGPGTRLTVL.

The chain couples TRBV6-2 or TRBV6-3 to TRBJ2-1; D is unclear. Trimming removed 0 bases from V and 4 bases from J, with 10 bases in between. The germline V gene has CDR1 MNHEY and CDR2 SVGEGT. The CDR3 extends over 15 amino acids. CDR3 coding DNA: TGTGCCAGCAGTTACTCTAGCAGAATGTACAATGAGCAGTTCTTC. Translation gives CASSYSSRMYNEQFF.

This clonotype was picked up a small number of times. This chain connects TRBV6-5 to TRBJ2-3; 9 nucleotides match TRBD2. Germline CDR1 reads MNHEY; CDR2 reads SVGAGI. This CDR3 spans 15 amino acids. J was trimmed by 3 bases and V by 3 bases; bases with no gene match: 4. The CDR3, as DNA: TGTGCCAGCAGTTATGGCGGGGGGGTGACAGATACGCAGTATTTT. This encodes CASSYGGGVTDTQYF.

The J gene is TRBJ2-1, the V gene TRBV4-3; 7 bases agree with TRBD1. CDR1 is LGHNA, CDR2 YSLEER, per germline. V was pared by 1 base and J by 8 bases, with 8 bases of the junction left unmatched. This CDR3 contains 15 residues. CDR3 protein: CASSQGSQGVDEQFF. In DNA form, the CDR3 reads TGCGCCAGCAGCCAAGGATCTCAGGGGGTTGATGAGCAGTTCTTC.

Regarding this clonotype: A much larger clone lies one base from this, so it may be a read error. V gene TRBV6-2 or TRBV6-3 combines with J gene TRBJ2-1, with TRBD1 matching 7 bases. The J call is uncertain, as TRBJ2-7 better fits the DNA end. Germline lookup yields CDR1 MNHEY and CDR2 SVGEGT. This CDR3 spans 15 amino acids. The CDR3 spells CASSDQGEPYNEQYF. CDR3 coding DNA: TGTGCCAGCAGTGACCAGGGGGAACCCTACAATGAGCAGTACTTC.

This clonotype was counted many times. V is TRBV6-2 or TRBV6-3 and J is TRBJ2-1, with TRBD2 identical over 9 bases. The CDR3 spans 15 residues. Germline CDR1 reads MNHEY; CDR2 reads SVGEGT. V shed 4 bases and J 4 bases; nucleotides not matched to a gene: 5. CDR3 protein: CASSSQRGVYNEQFF. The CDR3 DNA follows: TGTGCCAGCAGTTCCCAGCGGGGGGTATACAATGAGCAGTTCTTC.

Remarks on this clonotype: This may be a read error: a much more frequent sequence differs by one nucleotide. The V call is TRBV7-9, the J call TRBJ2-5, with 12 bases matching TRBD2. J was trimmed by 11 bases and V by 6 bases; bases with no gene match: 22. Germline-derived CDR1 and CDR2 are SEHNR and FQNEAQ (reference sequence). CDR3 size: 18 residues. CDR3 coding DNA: TGTGCCAGCAGTCATACGACTGGGGACCTAGCGGGGGGGAATGAGCAGTACTTC. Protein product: CASSHTTGDLAGGNEQYF.

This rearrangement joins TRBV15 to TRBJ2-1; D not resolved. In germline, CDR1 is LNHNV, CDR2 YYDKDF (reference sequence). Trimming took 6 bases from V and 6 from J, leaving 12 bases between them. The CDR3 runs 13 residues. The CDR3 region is CATRRQAFNEQFF. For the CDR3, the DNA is TGTGCCACCAGAAGGCAGGCGTTCAATGAGCAGTTCTTC. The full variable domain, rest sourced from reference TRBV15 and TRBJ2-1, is DAMVIQNPRYQVTQFGKPVTLSCSQTLNHNVMYWYQQKSSQAPKLLFHYYDKDFNNEADTPDNFQSRRPNTSFCFLDIRSPGLGDTAMYLCATRRQAFNEQFFGPGTRLTVL.

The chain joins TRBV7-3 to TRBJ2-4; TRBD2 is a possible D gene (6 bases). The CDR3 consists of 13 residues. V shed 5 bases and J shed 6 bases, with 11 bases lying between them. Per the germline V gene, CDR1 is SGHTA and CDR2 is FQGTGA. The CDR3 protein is CASSGIGGNIQYF. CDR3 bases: TGTGCCAGCAGCGGAATCGGGGGAAACATTCAGTACTTC.

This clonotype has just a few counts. CDR3 sequence (DNA): TGTGCCAGCAGCTTCCGGGGTTATATGAACACTGAAGCTTTCTTT. This translates into CASSFRGYMNTEAFF. This rearrangement joins TRBV7-9 to TRBJ1-1; no firm D call. This CDR3 contains 15 residues. Germline V gene lookup returns CDR1 SEHNR and CDR2 FQNEAQ (reference sequence). Deletions cut 3 bases from V and 0 bases from J, with 11 bases between.

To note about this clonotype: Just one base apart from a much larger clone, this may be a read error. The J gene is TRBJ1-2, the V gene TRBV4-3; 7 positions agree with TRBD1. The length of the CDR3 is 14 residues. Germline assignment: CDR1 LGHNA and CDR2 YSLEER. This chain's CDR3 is CANSQGVAGLGYTF. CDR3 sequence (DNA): TGCGCCAACAGCCAGGGGGTTGCAGGTCTTGGCTACACCTTC.

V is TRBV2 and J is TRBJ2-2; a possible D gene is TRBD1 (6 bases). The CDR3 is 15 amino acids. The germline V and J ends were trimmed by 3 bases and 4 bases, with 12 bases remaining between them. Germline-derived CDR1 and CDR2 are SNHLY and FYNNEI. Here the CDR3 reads CASSERSGVTGELFF. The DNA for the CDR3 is TGTGCCAGCAGTGAGAGGTCAGGGGTCACCGGGGAGCTGTTTTTT. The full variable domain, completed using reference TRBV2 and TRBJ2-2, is EPEVTQTPSHQVTQMGQEVILRCVPISNHLYFYWYRQILGQKVEFLVSFYNNEISEKSEIFDDQFSVERPDGSNFTLKIRSTKLEDSAMYFCASSERSGVTGELFFGEGSRLTVL.

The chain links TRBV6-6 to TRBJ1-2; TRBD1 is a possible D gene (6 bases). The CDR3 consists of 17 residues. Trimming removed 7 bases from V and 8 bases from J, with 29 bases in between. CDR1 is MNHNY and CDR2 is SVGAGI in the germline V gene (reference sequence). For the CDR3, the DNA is TGTGCCAGCACGAGCGATCCCCCGCGCAGGGGAGGATTAGGCTACACCTTC. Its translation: CASTSDPPRRGGLGYTF.

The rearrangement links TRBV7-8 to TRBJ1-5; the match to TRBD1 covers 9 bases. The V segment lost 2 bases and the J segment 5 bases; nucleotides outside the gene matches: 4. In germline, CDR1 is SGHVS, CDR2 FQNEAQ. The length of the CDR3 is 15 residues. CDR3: CASSLKGQGHQPQHF. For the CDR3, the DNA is TGTGCCAGCAGCTTAAAGGGACAGGGACATCAGCCCCAGCATTTT.

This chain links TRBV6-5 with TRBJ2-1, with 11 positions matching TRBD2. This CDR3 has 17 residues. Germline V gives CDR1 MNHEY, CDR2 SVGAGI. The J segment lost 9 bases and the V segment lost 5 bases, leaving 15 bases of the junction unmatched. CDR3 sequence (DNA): TGTGCCAGCAGTACTCACACCGTAGCGGGGGGGACTGTTGAGCAGTTCTTC. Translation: CASSTHTVAGGTVEQFF.

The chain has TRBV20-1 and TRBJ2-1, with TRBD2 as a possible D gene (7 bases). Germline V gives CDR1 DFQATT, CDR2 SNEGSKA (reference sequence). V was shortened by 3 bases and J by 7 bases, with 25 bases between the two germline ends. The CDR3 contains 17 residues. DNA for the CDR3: TGCAGTGCTAGGGTTGTGCTGGCGGGGGCCCTAAGGAATGAGCAGTTCTTC. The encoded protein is CSARVVLAGALRNEQFF.

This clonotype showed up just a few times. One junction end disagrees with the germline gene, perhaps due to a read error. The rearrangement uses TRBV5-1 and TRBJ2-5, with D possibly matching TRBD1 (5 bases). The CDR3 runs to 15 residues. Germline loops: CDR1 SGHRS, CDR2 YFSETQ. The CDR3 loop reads CASSWGPGGEETQYF. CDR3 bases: TGTGCCAGCAGCTGGGGCCCGGGCGGAGAAGAGACCCAGTACTTC. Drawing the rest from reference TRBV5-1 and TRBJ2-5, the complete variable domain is KAGVTQTPRYLIKTRGQQVTLSCSPISGHRSVSWYQQTPGQGLQFLFEYFSETQRNKGNFPGRFSGRQFSNSRSEMNVSTLELGDSALYLCASSWGPGGEETQYFGPGTRLLVL.

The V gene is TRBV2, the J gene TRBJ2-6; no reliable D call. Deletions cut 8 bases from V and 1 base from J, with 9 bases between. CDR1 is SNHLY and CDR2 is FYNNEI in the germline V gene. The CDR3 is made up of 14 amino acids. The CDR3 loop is CASGIPSGANVLTF. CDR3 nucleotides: TGTGCCAGCGGAATCCCATCTGGGGCCAACGTCCTGACTTTC. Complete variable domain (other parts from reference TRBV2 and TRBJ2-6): EPEVTQTPSHQVTQMGQEVILRCVPISNHLYFYWYRQILGQKVEFLVSFYNNEISEKSEIFDDQFSVERPDGSNFTLKIRSTKLEDSAMYFCASGIPSGANVLTFGAGSRLTVL.

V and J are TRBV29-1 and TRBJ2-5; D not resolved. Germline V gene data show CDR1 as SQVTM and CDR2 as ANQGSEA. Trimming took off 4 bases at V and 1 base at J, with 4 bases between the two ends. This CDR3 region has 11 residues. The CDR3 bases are TGCAGCGTTGTTACCCAAGAGACCCAGTACTTC. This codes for CSVVTQETQYF. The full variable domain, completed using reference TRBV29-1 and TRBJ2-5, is SAVISQKPSRDICQRGTSLTIQCQVDSQVTMMFWYRQQPGQSLTLIATANQGSEATYESGFVIDKFPISRPNLTFSTLTVSNMSPEDSSIYLCSVVTQETQYFGPGTRLLVL.

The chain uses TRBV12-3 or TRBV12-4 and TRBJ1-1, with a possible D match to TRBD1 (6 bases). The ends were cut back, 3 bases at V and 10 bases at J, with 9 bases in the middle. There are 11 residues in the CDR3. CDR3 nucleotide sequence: TGTGCCAGCAGTTTGCAGGGGCGAGCTTTCTTT. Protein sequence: CASSLQGRAFF.

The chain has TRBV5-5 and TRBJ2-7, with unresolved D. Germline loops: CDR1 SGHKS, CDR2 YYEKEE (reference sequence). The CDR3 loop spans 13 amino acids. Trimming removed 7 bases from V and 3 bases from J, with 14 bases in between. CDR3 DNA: TGTGCCAGCCGACCGAAATACGACTACGAGCAGTACTTC. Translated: CASRPKYDYEQYF.

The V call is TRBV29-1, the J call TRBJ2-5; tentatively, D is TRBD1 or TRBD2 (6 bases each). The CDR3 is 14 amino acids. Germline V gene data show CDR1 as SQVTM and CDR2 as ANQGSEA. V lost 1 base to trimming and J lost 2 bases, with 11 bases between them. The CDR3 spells CSVEGLGGQETQYF. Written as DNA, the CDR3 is TGCAGCGTTGAAGGACTAGGGGGGCAAGAGACCCAGTACTTC.

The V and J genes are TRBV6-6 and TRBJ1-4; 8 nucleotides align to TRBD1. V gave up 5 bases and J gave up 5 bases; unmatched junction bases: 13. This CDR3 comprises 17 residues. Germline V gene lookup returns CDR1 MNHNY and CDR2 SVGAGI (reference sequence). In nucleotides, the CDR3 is TGTGCCAGCAGTCCCTGGACAGGGAGATGGTTAAATGAAAAACTGTTTTTT. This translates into CASSPWTGRWLNEKLFF.

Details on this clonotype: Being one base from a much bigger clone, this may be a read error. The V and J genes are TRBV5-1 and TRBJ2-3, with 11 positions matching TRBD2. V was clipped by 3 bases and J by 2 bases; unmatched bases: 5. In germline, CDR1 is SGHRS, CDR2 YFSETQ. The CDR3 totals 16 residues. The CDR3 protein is CASSWGLAASTDTQYF. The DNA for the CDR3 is TGCGCCAGCAGCTGGGGACTAGCGGCCTCCACAGATACGCAGTATTTT.

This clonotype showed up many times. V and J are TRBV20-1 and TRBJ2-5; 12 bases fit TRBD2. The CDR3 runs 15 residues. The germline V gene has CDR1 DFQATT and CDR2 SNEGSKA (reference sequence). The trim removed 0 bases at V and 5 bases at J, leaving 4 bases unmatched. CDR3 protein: CSARDRTSGVETQYF. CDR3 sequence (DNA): TGCAGTGCTAGAGACAGGACTAGCGGGGTTGAGACCCAGTACTTC.

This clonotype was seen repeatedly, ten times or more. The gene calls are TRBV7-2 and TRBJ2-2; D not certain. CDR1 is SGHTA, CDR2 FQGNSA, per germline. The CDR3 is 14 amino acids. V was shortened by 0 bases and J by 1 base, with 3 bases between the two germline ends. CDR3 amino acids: CASSLAGNTGELFF. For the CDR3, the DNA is TGTGCCAGCAGCTTAGCGGGGAACACCGGGGAGCTGTTTTTT.

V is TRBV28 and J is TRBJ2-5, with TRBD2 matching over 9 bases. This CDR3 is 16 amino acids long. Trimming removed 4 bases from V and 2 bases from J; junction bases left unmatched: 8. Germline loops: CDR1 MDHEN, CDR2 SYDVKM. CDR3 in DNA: TGTGCCAGCAGTTGGGGGCTAGCGGGACTTCAAGAGACCCAGTACTTC. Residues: CASSWGLAGLQETQYF.

Written as DNA, the CDR3 is TGTGCCAGCAGCTCCCGGACAGGGCGGGAGACCCAGTACTTC. This translates into CASSSRTGRETQYF. The chain employs TRBV7-9 and TRBJ2-5; 8 nucleotides line up with TRBD1. J lost 5 bases, V lost 4 bases, and 6 bases had no gene match. The CDR3 has 14 residues. Per the germline V gene, CDR1 is SEHNR and CDR2 is FQNEAQ (reference sequence).